The rows below give T cell receptor beta chains drawn from one sample of a study of blood T cell repertoires in COVID-19. Produced via immunoSEQ multiplex PCR; TCRdb's table is partial and in-frame only. The sample holds some 350,000 clones, around 91% seen once. Sequencing used peripheral blood. The receptors here all came from a young woman who had recovered from COVID-19. The CDR3 runs from the conserved cysteine through the conserved F or W. Each record gives: clone size, D gene, V gene, J gene, CDR3 DNA, CDR3 protein. The D gene is left open where the match is weak. Size tells how often a clone was seen (once, few, many) or the class of an expanded clone, and some rows leave it out.

abundance: .; d_gene: .; v_gene: TRBV5-1; j_gene: TRBJ1-2; CDR3nt: TGCGCCAGCAGCTTGGGAGGACAGCCCCTACGGGGCTACACCTTC; CDR3aa: CASSLGGQPLRGYTF
abundance: .; d_gene: TRBD1; v_gene: TRBV27; j_gene: TRBJ1-2; CDR3nt: TGTGCCAGTGGACAGGCCTACTATGGCTACACCTTC; CDR3aa: CASGQAYYGYTF
abundance: once; d_gene: TRBD2; v_gene: TRBV7-2; j_gene: TRBJ2-1; CDR3nt: TGTGCCAGCAGCTTGGGTAGCGGGAGAAACAATGAGCAGTTCTTC; CDR3aa: CASSLGSGRNNEQFF
abundance: .; d_gene: .; v_gene: TRBV28; j_gene: TRBJ1-2; CDR3nt: TGTGCCAGCAGTATCGAGTACGGCTACACCTTC; CDR3aa: CASSIEYGYTF
abundance: .; d_gene: TRBD2; v_gene: TRBV25-1; j_gene: TRBJ2-1; CDR3nt: TGTGCCAGCAGTGAAGCAGCGGGAGGGCGGGATGAGCAGTTCTTC; CDR3aa: CASSEAAGGRDEQFF
abundance: .; d_gene: .; v_gene: TRBV30; j_gene: TRBJ1-1; CDR3nt: TGTGCCTGGAGCAGGGTTGGTACTGAAGCTTTCTTT; CDR3aa: CAWSRVGTEAFF
abundance: .; d_gene: .; v_gene: TRBV15; j_gene: TRBJ1-3; CDR3nt: TGTGCCACCAGCAGATACAGGGAAGGCTCTGGAAACACCATATATTTT; CDR3aa: CATSRYREGSGNTIYF
abundance: few; d_gene: .; v_gene: TRBV30; j_gene: TRBJ1-6; CDR3nt: TGTGCCTGGAGTCCCCGCAGATTTCAGAATTCACCCCTCCACTTT; CDR3aa: CAWSPRRFQNSPLHF
abundance: .; d_gene: .; v_gene: TRBV7-8; j_gene: TRBJ2-1; CDR3nt: TGTGCCAGCAGCCCCCTGAGGGTAGAGGCCTACAATGAGCAGTTCTTC; CDR3aa: CASSPLRVEAYNEQFF
abundance: .; d_gene: TRBD2; v_gene: TRBV24-1; j_gene: TRBJ2-1; CDR3nt: TGTGCCACCGGGTGGAGCGGGAGTCACCTCAATGAGCAGTTCTTC; CDR3aa: CATGWSGSHLNEQFF
abundance: .; d_gene: .; v_gene: TRBV24-1; j_gene: TRBJ2-3; CDR3nt: TGTGCCACCAGTGACCCCTCAACAGGGACCGTCACCCCAGATACGCAGTATTTT; CDR3aa: CATSDPSTGTVTPDTQYF
abundance: .; d_gene: .; v_gene: TRBV4-3; j_gene: TRBJ1-5; CDR3nt: TGCGCCAGCAGCCAAGATGCGGGACGAGGACAGCCCCAGCATTTT; CDR3aa: CASSQDAGRGQPQHF
abundance: .; d_gene: .; v_gene: TRBV11-3; j_gene: TRBJ2-4; CDR3nt: TGTGCCAGCAGCTTAGTAGCCTCTAGAACAGCCAAAAACATTCAGTACTTC; CDR3aa: CASSLVASRTAKNIQYF
abundance: .; d_gene: .; v_gene: TRBV6-1; j_gene: TRBJ2-3; CDR3nt: TGTGCCAGCAGTGACCCTAGCACAGATACGCAGTATTTT; CDR3aa: CASSDPSTDTQYF
abundance: .; d_gene: TRBD1; v_gene: TRBV2; j_gene: TRBJ1-5; CDR3nt: TGTGCCAGCAGACCACAGGGGAATTATAGCAATCAGCCCCAGCATTTT; CDR3aa: CASRPQGNYSNQPQHF
abundance: few; d_gene: .; v_gene: TRBV5-5; j_gene: TRBJ1-3; CDR3nt: TGTGCCAGCAGCTTGGAGGACGGGAAGGGATATTTT; CDR3aa: CASSLEDGKGYF
abundance: .; d_gene: TRBD1; v_gene: TRBV5-1; j_gene: TRBJ2-5; CDR3nt: TGCGCCAGCAGCTTGGGACAGGGGCCGGAGACCCAGTACTTC; CDR3aa: CASSLGQGPETQYF
abundance: .; d_gene: TRBD2; v_gene: TRBV19; j_gene: TRBJ2-3; CDR3nt: TGTGCCAGTAGTCCTGGGGGAGGGAATCGCGATACGCAGTATTTT; CDR3aa: CASSPGGGNRDTQYF
abundance: .; d_gene: TRBD2; v_gene: TRBV6-2/TRBV6-3; j_gene: TRBJ2-1; CDR3nt: TGTGCCAGCAGTTACCTGACTAGCCGTTCCTACAATGAGCAGTTCTTC; CDR3aa: CASSYLTSRSYNEQFF